This TCR beta chain came from a study of OX40 agonist ivuxolimab in advanced cancers. Study summary: The dose-escalation cohort was roughly 84% male, with a mean age of around 60 years, ranging about 23 to 90.

Some clones are missing from TCRdb's copy, which holds only in-frame ones; the method was immunoSEQ multiplex PCR. The profile shows about 73,000 clones, approximately 90% of them singletons. From germline, CDR1 is SGHKS and CDR2 YYEKEE (reference sequence). The CDR3 spans 14 residues. The V and J ends lost 7 bases and 1 base respectively, with 14 bases between them. V and J are TRBV5-5 and TRBJ2-5, with D tentatively TRBD1 (6 bases). The source is an adult with an advanced solid tumor such as melanoma, head and neck, liver or kidney cancer. The sequencing used CD4+ or CD8+ T cells sorted from blood, collected in a trial of the OX40 agonist ivuxolimab. CDR3 residues: CASGDRDTQETQYF. In nucleotides, the CDR3 is TGTGCCAGCGGGGACCGGGACACCCAAGAGACCCAGTACTTC.